This TCR beta chain was sequenced in a study of response to subunit inactivated influenza vaccine. As to this clonotype: Antigen: not known.

General observations from the study: Seasonal influenza vaccination, on each occasion, was suggested by the authors to recruit few new T cells.

V was clipped by 5 bases and J by 3 bases, with 14 bases between them. CDR1 is DFQATT, CDR2 SNEGSKA, per germline (reference sequence). The CDR3 totals 13 residues. One entry per CDR3 protein results from TCRdb running MiXCR on the RT-PCR reads. This sample has approximately 230,000 distinct CDR3 sequences, with over 9% found just once. J is TRBJ2-7 and V is TRBV20-1; D might be TRBD2 (5 bases). The sequences come from non-naive T cells sorted from PBMCs, collected less than 15 days before vaccination. This clonotype originated in a man in his fifties who received an inactivated influenza vaccine. The CDR3 sequence is CSAGSMVRYEQYF. In nucleotides, the CDR3 is TGCAGTGCTGGGAGTATGGTGCGCTACGAGCAGTACTTC.